This is a list of T cell receptor beta chains from one sample in a study of T cell repertoires in breast cancer. TCRdb reprocessed the emulsion pairing reads via MiXCR and lists one record per CDR3 protein. The table shows tens of thousands of distinct CDR3 sequences, with 45% to 50% occurring only once. The sample consisted of CD8+ T cells. The receptors shown here come from a pool of human donors with breast cancer or a healthy control (not recorded which). The CDR3 runs from the conserved cysteine through the conserved F or W. Each record gives: CDR3 DNA, CDR3 protein, J gene, D gene, clone size, V gene. A D gene is named only where the DNA matches it firmly. Expanded clones get a size class; other rows say once, few or many, or leave the size out.

CDR3nt: TGCAGTGCTCCTATCGGTAGCGGGGGGGCCCGGCAGTTCTTC; CDR3aa: CSAPIGSGGARQFF; j_gene: TRBJ2-1; d_gene: TRBD2; abundance: NA; v_gene: TRBV20-1
CDR3nt: TGTGCCAGCAGTGAAGGCCTGGACACAGATACGCAGTATTTT; CDR3aa: CASSEGLDTDTQYF; j_gene: TRBJ2-3; d_gene: NA; abundance: few; v_gene: TRBV2
CDR3nt: TGTGCCAGCAGCTCGACTAGCGGGGGACTCCAAGAGACCCAGTACTTC; CDR3aa: CASSSTSGGLQETQYF; j_gene: TRBJ2-5; d_gene: TRBD2; abundance: NA; v_gene: TRBV7-9
CDR3nt: TGTGCCAGCCATGCCCTGAACACTGAAGCTTTCTTT; CDR3aa: CASHALNTEAFF; j_gene: TRBJ1-1; d_gene: NA; abundance: few; v_gene: TRBV28
CDR3nt: TGTGCCAGCGGCCTTGAGGATCAGCCCCAGCATTTT; CDR3aa: CASGLEDQPQHF; j_gene: TRBJ1-5; d_gene: NA; abundance: NA; v_gene: TRBV28
CDR3nt: TGTGCCAGCAGAGAGAAAAGCGGCCCTAGCACAGATACGCAGTATTTT; CDR3aa: CASREKSGPSTDTQYF; j_gene: TRBJ2-3; d_gene: NA; abundance: NA; v_gene: TRBV7-9
CDR3nt: TGCAGTGCGGATCTCGGGCGGGTCTATGAGCAGTTCTTC; CDR3aa: CSADLGRVYEQFF; j_gene: TRBJ2-1; d_gene: NA; abundance: NA; v_gene: TRBV20-1
CDR3nt: TGCAATGCTAGAGACCCTTACGGGACAGGGGGCTCGGCTAATGAAAAACTGTTTTTT; CDR3aa: CNARDPYGTGGSANEKLFF; j_gene: TRBJ1-4; d_gene: TRBD1; abundance: NA; v_gene: TRBV20-1
CDR3nt: TGCAGTGCTAGAGTGGGTAGCGGAGGCACGCACGAGCAGTACTTC; CDR3aa: CSARVGSGGTHEQYF; j_gene: TRBJ2-7; d_gene: NA; abundance: NA; v_gene: TRBV20-1
CDR3nt: TGTGCCAGCCGACAGGGCTCCTACGAGCAGTACTTC; CDR3aa: CASRQGSYEQYF; j_gene: TRBJ2-7; d_gene: TRBD1; abundance: NA; v_gene: TRBV11-2
CDR3nt: TGCAGTGCTAAGGGAACAACTAATGAAAAACTGTTTTTT; CDR3aa: CSAKGTTNEKLFF; j_gene: TRBJ1-4; d_gene: NA; abundance: NA; v_gene: TRBV20-1
CDR3nt: TGTGCCATCTCACGGGACCCTAAAAGCTCAGCTGAAGCTTTCTTT; CDR3aa: CAISRDPKSSAEAFF; j_gene: TRBJ1-1; d_gene: NA; abundance: few; v_gene: TRBV10-3
CDR3nt: TGCAGTGCTAGAGATAGCGGGGGGTTCTACGAGCAGTACTTC; CDR3aa: CSARDSGGFYEQYF; j_gene: TRBJ2-7; d_gene: TRBD2; abundance: NA; v_gene: TRBV20-1
CDR3nt: TGCAGTGCTAGAGAGGGATGGAACACTGAAGCTTTCTTT; CDR3aa: CSAREGWNTEAFF; j_gene: TRBJ1-1; d_gene: NA; abundance: NA; v_gene: TRBV20-1
CDR3nt: TGTGCCAGCAGTTACCAGGTTAGCGGGAACACCGGGGAGCTGTTTTTT; CDR3aa: CASSYQVSGNTGELFF; j_gene: TRBJ2-2; d_gene: NA; abundance: NA; v_gene: TRBV12-3/TRBV12-4
CDR3nt: TGTGCCAGCAGTTTGGGACGGACCAATTATGGCTACACCTTC; CDR3aa: CASSLGRTNYGYTF; j_gene: TRBJ1-2; d_gene: NA; abundance: NA; v_gene: TRBV12-3/TRBV12-4
CDR3nt: TGTGCCAGCAGTAGTATAAGTACCCGATACGAGCAGTACTTC; CDR3aa: CASSSISTRYEQYF; j_gene: TRBJ2-7; d_gene: NA; abundance: NA; v_gene: TRBV7-9
CDR3nt: TGTGCCAGCAGCCAAGACGACATTCAAGAGACCCAGTACTTC; CDR3aa: CASSQDDIQETQYF; j_gene: TRBJ2-5; d_gene: NA; abundance: NA; v_gene: TRBV3-1
CDR3nt: TGTGCCAGCAGCCAAGGGGTAGCGGGGAGCACAGATACGCAGTATTTT; CDR3aa: CASSQGVAGSTDTQYF; j_gene: TRBJ2-3; d_gene: TRBD2; abundance: NA; v_gene: TRBV4-2
CDR3nt: TGCGCCAGCAGCTTGACGACAGACTATGGGTCACCCCTCCACTTT; CDR3aa: CASSLTTDYGSPLHF; j_gene: TRBJ1-6; d_gene: NA; abundance: NA; v_gene: TRBV5-1
CDR3nt: TGTGCCACCAATGGCGGGGGCGGAGGAAACACCATATATTTT; CDR3aa: CATNGGGGGNTIYF; j_gene: TRBJ1-3; d_gene: NA; abundance: NA; v_gene: TRBV24-1
CDR3nt: TGTGCCAGCAGCCCGTCTTCTGGGGTGAACACTGAAGCTTTCTTT; CDR3aa: CASSPSSGVNTEAFF; j_gene: TRBJ1-1; d_gene: NA; abundance: few; v_gene: TRBV7-3
CDR3nt: TGTGCCAGCACAGAAGGAGGGCGCGAGCAGTACTTC; CDR3aa: CASTEGGREQYF; j_gene: TRBJ2-7; d_gene: NA; abundance: NA; v_gene: TRBV6-1
CDR3nt: TGTGCCAGCAGTGAATACGAGGGGGGCACAGATACGCAGTATTTT; CDR3aa: CASSEYEGGTDTQYF; j_gene: TRBJ2-3; d_gene: NA; abundance: few; v_gene: TRBV25-1
CDR3nt: TGTGCCAGTAGGGAACTAGCGGGAGCTAGCTACGAGCAGTACTTC; CDR3aa: CASRELAGASYEQYF; j_gene: TRBJ2-7; d_gene: TRBD2; abundance: NA; v_gene: TRBV19
CDR3nt: TGTGCCACCAGCAGAGTCCGACTCGCTGAAGCTTTCTTT; CDR3aa: CATSRVRLAEAFF; j_gene: TRBJ1-1; d_gene: NA; abundance: NA; v_gene: TRBV15
CDR3nt: TGTGCCAGCAGCTTAGCGCTGAGAGGATATGGCTACACCTTC; CDR3aa: CASSLALRGYGYTF; j_gene: TRBJ1-2; d_gene: NA; abundance: NA; v_gene: TRBV7-2
CDR3nt: TGTGCCAGCAAGCATGGGACCCTCAGCTCCTACGAGCAGTACTTC; CDR3aa: CASKHGTLSSYEQYF; j_gene: TRBJ2-7; d_gene: NA; abundance: NA; v_gene: TRBV2
CDR3nt: TGTGCCAGCAGCAAAGGACAGGGTCTGATCACTGAAGCTTTCTTT; CDR3aa: CASSKGQGLITEAFF; j_gene: TRBJ1-1; d_gene: TRBD1; abundance: NA; v_gene: TRBV9
CDR3nt: TGTGCCAGCTCACCACCGTCGGCAGCAAACACTGAAGCTTTCTTT; CDR3aa: CASSPPSAANTEAFF; j_gene: TRBJ1-1; d_gene: NA; abundance: few; v_gene: TRBV18
CDR3nt: TGTGCCAGCAGGTTGACAGAATACGAGCAGTACTTC; CDR3aa: CASRLTEYEQYF; j_gene: TRBJ2-7; d_gene: NA; abundance: many; v_gene: TRBV25-1
CDR3nt: TGCGCCAGCGGCCAAGATCGGGACTCCCTAAGGGAGCAGTACTTC; CDR3aa: CASGQDRDSLREQYF; j_gene: TRBJ2-7; d_gene: NA; abundance: once; v_gene: TRBV4-1
CDR3nt: TGTGCCAGCAGCTCCCCACGTGCCCACAATGAGCAGTTCTTC; CDR3aa: CASSSPRAHNEQFF; j_gene: TRBJ2-1; d_gene: NA; abundance: NA; v_gene: TRBV11-2
CDR3nt: TGCAGTGCTGACCCAGGGAGCTCCTACAATGAGCAGTTCTTC; CDR3aa: CSADPGSSYNEQFF; j_gene: TRBJ2-1; d_gene: NA; abundance: few; v_gene: TRBV20-1
CDR3nt: TGCGCCAGCAGCTTGGTGGGACAGAATGAGCAGTTCTTC; CDR3aa: CASSLVGQNEQFF; j_gene: TRBJ2-1; d_gene: TRBD1; abundance: once; v_gene: TRBV5-1
CDR3nt: TGTGCCAGCAGTTCACAGGGGGCAGAGAACACTGAAGCTTTCTTT; CDR3aa: CASSSQGAENTEAFF; j_gene: TRBJ1-1; d_gene: TRBD1; abundance: NA; v_gene: TRBV2
CDR3nt: TGTGCCAGCAGCTCCATCGGTTGGGGTGGAAATCAGCCCCAGCATTTT; CDR3aa: CASSSIGWGGNQPQHF; j_gene: TRBJ1-5; d_gene: NA; abundance: NA; v_gene: TRBV7-9
CDR3nt: TGTGCCGGCAGTCCCCGGGGGCTAGCCAGGAATGAGCAGTTCTTC; CDR3aa: CAGSPRGLARNEQFF; j_gene: TRBJ2-1; d_gene: NA; abundance: NA; v_gene: TRBV12-3/TRBV12-4
CDR3nt: TGTGCCAGCTCATCACAGGGGGCAGGACTAGCGGGTTACGAGCAGTACTTC; CDR3aa: CASSSQGAGLAGYEQYF; j_gene: TRBJ2-7; d_gene: TRBD2; abundance: NA; v_gene: TRBV18
CDR3nt: TGCAGTGCTAGGTCCCTCGTGGGGGCCACCTACAATAAGCAGTTCTTC; CDR3aa: CSARSLVGATYNKQFF; j_gene: TRBJ2-1; d_gene: NA; abundance: NA; v_gene: TRBV20-1
CDR3nt: TGTGCCAGCAGTATCCTAGTGGTGGGCAATGAGCAGTTCTTC; CDR3aa: CASSILVVGNEQFF; j_gene: TRBJ2-1; d_gene: NA; abundance: once; v_gene: TRBV12-3/TRBV12-4
CDR3nt: TGTGCCAGCTCACCACGGTCTAGCGGACTTATCACAGATACGCAGTATTTT; CDR3aa: CASSPRSSGLITDTQYF; j_gene: TRBJ2-3; d_gene: TRBD2; abundance: NA; v_gene: TRBV18
CDR3nt: TGTGCCAGCAGTTTTAGCGGTAGGGAGCATAACAATGAGCAGTTCTTC; CDR3aa: CASSFSGREHNNEQFF; j_gene: TRBJ2-1; d_gene: NA; abundance: NA; v_gene: TRBV12-3/TRBV12-4
CDR3nt: TGCAGCGTTGCGACTTCGAACACTGAAGCTTTCTTT; CDR3aa: CSVATSNTEAFF; j_gene: TRBJ1-1; d_gene: NA; abundance: NA; v_gene: TRBV29-1
CDR3nt: TGTGCCAGCAGTAGGAAGGGTGTCACTGAAGCTTTCTTT; CDR3aa: CASSRKGVTEAFF; j_gene: TRBJ1-1; d_gene: NA; abundance: NA; v_gene: TRBV25-1
CDR3nt: TGTGCCAGCAGTATCGGGACAGGGTCTAGAAATGAGCAGTTCTTC; CDR3aa: CASSIGTGSRNEQFF; j_gene: TRBJ2-1; d_gene: TRBD1; abundance: NA; v_gene: TRBV6-1